This is a list of T cell receptor beta chains from one sample in a study of blood T cell repertoires in COVID-19. Produced via immunoSEQ multiplex PCR; TCRdb's table is partial and in-frame only. The sample comprises around 80,000 clones, 75% to 95% of which are singletons, and 0.77% rests with the top ten. The specimen sequenced was peripheral blood. The source of these receptors is a woman of 80 years or more with acute or convalescent COVID-19. Each CDR3 is given with its conserved first and last residue. Fields, in order: J gene, D gene, V gene, clone size, CDR3 protein, CDR3 DNA. The D gene is left open where the match is weak. Size values are once, few and many counts, or a class for expanded clones, and some rows have none.

j_call: TRBJ2-2; d_call: -; v_call: TRBV28; clone_size: -; cdr3_aa: CASSILGHNTGELFF; cdr3_nt: TGTGCCAGCAGCATCTTGGGACATAACACCGGGGAGCTGTTTTTT
j_call: TRBJ1-4; d_call: -; v_call: TRBV5-1; clone_size: -; cdr3_aa: CASSPRRGEKLFF; cdr3_nt: TGCGCCAGCAGCCCCAGACGGGGAGAAAAACTGTTTTTT
j_call: TRBJ1-2; d_call: TRBD1; v_call: TRBV15; clone_size: -; cdr3_aa: CATSSPGTGKYGYTF; cdr3_nt: TGTGCCACCAGCAGCCCCGGGACAGGGAAATATGGCTACACCTTC
j_call: TRBJ2-2; d_call: TRBD1; v_call: TRBV11-3; clone_size: -; cdr3_aa: CASSSRDRGPGELFF; cdr3_nt: TGTGCCAGCAGCTCCCGGGACAGGGGACCCGGGGAGCTGTTTTTT
j_call: TRBJ2-3; d_call: -; v_call: TRBV19; clone_size: -; cdr3_aa: CASSPKEEWETDTQYF; cdr3_nt: TGTGCCAGTAGTCCGAAGGAGGAATGGGAGACAGATACGCAGTATTTT
j_call: TRBJ2-1; d_call: TRBD2; v_call: TRBV7-2; clone_size: -; cdr3_aa: CASSTGLAGNEQFF; cdr3_nt: TGTGCCAGCAGCACGGGACTAGCGGGGAATGAGCAGTTCTTC
j_call: TRBJ2-3; d_call: -; v_call: TRBV5-5; clone_size: -; cdr3_aa: CASSSVSTDTQYF; cdr3_nt: TGTGCCAGCAGCTCAGTCTCCACAGATACGCAGTATTTT
j_call: TRBJ1-5; d_call: -; v_call: TRBV2; clone_size: -; cdr3_aa: CASSEGGDQPQHF; cdr3_nt: TGTGCCAGCAGTGAAGGGGGGGATCAGCCCCAGCATTTT
j_call: TRBJ2-7; d_call: TRBD1; v_call: TRBV9; clone_size: -; cdr3_aa: CASSVGQGAYEQYF; cdr3_nt: TGTGCCAGCAGCGTAGGACAGGGGGCCTACGAGCAGTACTTC
j_call: TRBJ2-3; d_call: -; v_call: TRBV5-6; clone_size: -; cdr3_aa: CASSRTSRDTQYF; cdr3_nt: TGTGCCAGCAGCAGGACTTCCCGGGATACGCAGTATTTT
j_call: TRBJ1-2; d_call: -; v_call: TRBV24-1; clone_size: -; cdr3_aa: CATSEGGGTDGYTF; cdr3_nt: TGTGCCACCAGTGAGGGAGGGGGTACGGATGGCTACACCTTC
j_call: TRBJ2-1; d_call: -; v_call: TRBV19; clone_size: once; cdr3_aa: CASTPSRAKGLLYNEQFF; cdr3_nt: TGTGCCAGTACCCCAAGTCGGGCCAAAGGACTACTCTACAATGAGCAGTTCTTC
j_call: TRBJ1-3; d_call: TRBD1; v_call: TRBV4-1; clone_size: -; cdr3_aa: CASSQVRDRGSSGNTIYF; cdr3_nt: TGCGCCAGCAGCCAAGTTAGGGACAGGGGGTCCTCTGGAAACACCATATATTTT
j_call: TRBJ1-4; d_call: -; v_call: TRBV6-5; clone_size: -; cdr3_aa: CASKSGDSNEKLFF; cdr3_nt: TGTGCCAGCAAGTCCGGGGACTCTAATGAAAAACTGTTTTTT
j_call: TRBJ2-3; d_call: TRBD1; v_call: TRBV5-4; clone_size: -; cdr3_aa: CASSGRTGHPDTQYF; cdr3_nt: TGTGCCAGCAGCGGGAGGACAGGGCACCCAGATACGCAGTATTTT
j_call: TRBJ2-2; d_call: -; v_call: TRBV24-1; clone_size: -; cdr3_aa: CATSDRGIGYTGELFF; cdr3_nt: TGTGCCACCAGTGATAGGGGGATAGGCTACACCGGGGAGCTGTTTTTT
j_call: TRBJ2-4; d_call: -; v_call: TRBV5-6; clone_size: -; cdr3_aa: CASSLKGTKNIQYF; cdr3_nt: TGTGCCAGCAGCTTGAAGGGGACCAAAAACATTCAGTACTTC
j_call: TRBJ2-1; d_call: -; v_call: TRBV9; clone_size: -; cdr3_aa: CASSVGLNEQFF; cdr3_nt: TGTGCCAGCAGCGTGGGCCTTAATGAGCAGTTCTTC
j_call: TRBJ1-6; d_call: -; v_call: TRBV2; clone_size: once; cdr3_aa: CASTREDDSPLHF; cdr3_nt: TGTGCCAGCACCAGGGAGGATGATTCACCCCTCCACTTT
j_call: TRBJ2-3; d_call: TRBD2; v_call: TRBV4-3; clone_size: -; cdr3_aa: CASSQDVGTSFYTQYF; cdr3_nt: TGCGCCAGCAGCCAAGATGTTGGGACTAGTTTTTATACGCAGTATTTT
j_call: TRBJ1-6; d_call: -; v_call: TRBV5-4; clone_size: -; cdr3_aa: CASSLPGWNSPLHF; cdr3_nt: TGTGCCAGCAGCTTGCCAGGGTGGAATTCACCCCTCCACTTT
j_call: TRBJ1-3; d_call: -; v_call: TRBV9; clone_size: -; cdr3_aa: CASSVDPGVGNTIYF; cdr3_nt: TGTGCCAGCAGCGTAGACCCAGGGGTTGGAAACACCATATATTTT
j_call: TRBJ1-4; d_call: -; v_call: TRBV4-3; clone_size: -; cdr3_aa: CASSQDGVSAGRGEKLFF; cdr3_nt: TGCGCCAGCAGCCAAGACGGGGTATCAGCAGGGAGGGGTGAAAAACTGTTTTTT
j_call: TRBJ2-7; d_call: -; v_call: TRBV21-1; clone_size: -; cdr3_aa: CASSKALASSYEQYF; cdr3_nt: TGTGCCAGCAGCAAAGCGCTTGCTAGCTCCTACGAGCAGTACTTC
j_call: TRBJ2-3; d_call: -; v_call: TRBV5-5; clone_size: -; cdr3_aa: CASSLGAGPTDTQYF; cdr3_nt: TGTGCCAGCAGCTTGGGGGCGGGGCCTACAGATACGCAGTATTTT
j_call: TRBJ1-1; d_call: TRBD1; v_call: TRBV6-6; clone_size: once; cdr3_aa: CASSYGTGRTEAFF; cdr3_nt: TGTGCCAGCAGTTACGGGACAGGGAGGACTGAAGCTTTCTTT
j_call: TRBJ2-1; d_call: -; v_call: TRBV7-2; clone_size: -; cdr3_aa: CASSLGTWRDEQFF; cdr3_nt: TGTGCCAGCAGCTTAGGGACGTGGAGGGATGAGCAGTTCTTC
j_call: TRBJ1-2; d_call: -; v_call: TRBV3-1/TRBV3-2; clone_size: -; cdr3_aa: CASSQGLMTPNYGYTF; cdr3_nt: TGTGCCAGCAGCCAAGGGTTAATGACACCGAACTATGGCTACACCTTC
j_call: TRBJ2-4; d_call: TRBD1; v_call: TRBV11-2; clone_size: -; cdr3_aa: CASSRDRENIQYF; cdr3_nt: TGTGCCAGCAGCCGGGACAGGGAAAACATTCAGTACTTC
j_call: TRBJ2-1; d_call: -; v_call: TRBV7-6; clone_size: -; cdr3_aa: CASSLRFSAGLSYNEQFF; cdr3_nt: TGTGCCAGCAGCCTAAGGTTCTCGGCGGGATTATCCTACAATGAGCAGTTCTTC
j_call: TRBJ1-3; d_call: -; v_call: TRBV9; clone_size: -; cdr3_aa: CASSVTGGNTIYF; cdr3_nt: TGTGCCAGCAGCGTGACCGGGGGAAACACCATATATTTT
j_call: TRBJ1-1; d_call: -; v_call: TRBV19; clone_size: -; cdr3_aa: CASSIDWQNTEAFF; cdr3_nt: TGTGCCAGTAGTATAGATTGGCAGAACACTGAAGCTTTCTTT
j_call: TRBJ2-7; d_call: -; v_call: TRBV21-1; clone_size: -; cdr3_aa: CASSDPGTGSRQQYF; cdr3_nt: TGTGCCAGCAGCGATCCCGGGACAGGGAGCCGTCAGCAGTACTTC
j_call: TRBJ2-3; d_call: -; v_call: TRBV28; clone_size: -; cdr3_aa: CASSFVVASTDTQYF; cdr3_nt: TGTGCCAGCAGTTTTGTTGTAGCTAGCACAGATACGCAGTATTTT
j_call: TRBJ2-3; d_call: -; v_call: TRBV2; clone_size: once; cdr3_aa: CASSAFSSALTDTQYF; cdr3_nt: TGTGCCAGCAGTGCCTTTAGTAGCGCCCTAACAGATACGCAGTATTTT
j_call: TRBJ1-4; d_call: TRBD1; v_call: TRBV4-2; clone_size: -; cdr3_aa: CASSRSGSGQGNEKLFF; cdr3_nt: TGTGCCAGCAGCCGCTCCGGCTCCGGACAGGGGAATGAAAAACTGTTTTTT
j_call: TRBJ1-3; d_call: -; v_call: TRBV10-3; clone_size: -; cdr3_aa: CAISESGRVSGNTIYF; cdr3_nt: TGTGCCATCAGTGAGTCAGGCAGGGTCTCTGGAAACACCATATATTTT
j_call: TRBJ1-1; d_call: TRBD1; v_call: TRBV9; clone_size: -; cdr3_aa: CASSPNRGNTEAFF; cdr3_nt: TGTGCCAGCAGCCCTAACAGGGGGAACACTGAAGCTTTCTTT
j_call: TRBJ1-6; d_call: -; v_call: TRBV6-5; clone_size: -; cdr3_aa: CASRAGRQSSPLHF; cdr3_nt: TGTGCCAGCAGGGCCGGGAGACAAAGTTCACCCCTCCACTTT
j_call: TRBJ2-7; d_call: TRBD2; v_call: TRBV18; clone_size: -; cdr3_aa: CASSPRGGSRREQYF; cdr3_nt: TGTGCCAGCTCACCGCGGGGGGGCAGCAGAAGGGAGCAGTACTTC
j_call: TRBJ1-2; d_call: -; v_call: TRBV6-2/TRBV6-3; clone_size: -; cdr3_aa: CASSASEDYGYTF; cdr3_nt: TGTGCCAGCAGTGCGTCTGAGGACTATGGCTACACCTTC
j_call: TRBJ1-2; d_call: -; v_call: TRBV3-1/TRBV3-2; clone_size: -; cdr3_aa: CASSQHRAGYTF; cdr3_nt: TGTGCCAGCAGCCAACACAGAGCTGGCTACACCTTC
j_call: TRBJ2-1; d_call: TRBD2; v_call: TRBV9; clone_size: once; cdr3_aa: CASSPGTSYNNEQFF; cdr3_nt: TGTGCCAGCAGCCCAGGGACTAGCTACAACAATGAGCAGTTCTTC
j_call: TRBJ2-3; d_call: -; v_call: TRBV5-1; clone_size: -; cdr3_aa: CASSSGSSTDTQYF; cdr3_nt: TGCGCCAGCAGCTCCGGGTCGAGCACAGATACGCAGTATTTT
j_call: TRBJ1-2; d_call: TRBD1; v_call: TRBV2; clone_size: -; cdr3_aa: CASSRGAGYGYTF; cdr3_nt: TGTGCCAGCAGCAGGGGGGCAGGCTATGGCTACACCTTC
j_call: TRBJ1-2; d_call: TRBD1; v_call: TRBV5-1; clone_size: -; cdr3_aa: CASSSETGVFGYTF; cdr3_nt: TGCGCCAGCAGCTCAGAGACAGGGGTTTTTGGCTACACCTTC
j_call: TRBJ2-5; d_call: TRBD1; v_call: TRBV19; clone_size: -; cdr3_aa: CASSIVRRDRVIQETQYF; cdr3_nt: TGTGCCAGTAGTATAGTGCGGAGGGACAGGGTCATCCAAGAGACCCAGTACTTC
j_call: TRBJ1-1; d_call: -; v_call: TRBV2; clone_size: -; cdr3_aa: CASSVKNRASF; cdr3_nt: TGTGCCAGCAGTGTCAAAAACAGGGCTTCGTTT
j_call: TRBJ2-1; d_call: TRBD1; v_call: TRBV7-3; clone_size: -; cdr3_aa: CASSLTGNNEQFF; cdr3_nt: TGTGCCAGCAGCTTGACAGGGAACAATGAGCAGTTCTTC
j_call: TRBJ2-1; d_call: TRBD1; v_call: TRBV24-1; clone_size: -; cdr3_aa: CATSPRDRDHNEQFF; cdr3_nt: TGTGCCACCAGTCCCCGGGACAGGGATCACAATGAGCAGTTCTTC
j_call: TRBJ2-5; d_call: TRBD2; v_call: TRBV3-1/TRBV3-2; clone_size: -; cdr3_aa: CASSPRLAGGGETQYF; cdr3_nt: TGTGCCAGCAGCCCCCGACTAGCGGGAGGCGGGGAGACCCAGTACTTC
j_call: TRBJ1-5; d_call: -; v_call: TRBV19; clone_size: -; cdr3_aa: CASSIQSGDGPQHF; cdr3_nt: TGTGCCAGTAGTATTCAGTCGGGGGACGGGCCCCAGCATTTT